These 30 T cell receptor beta chains share one sample of origin, sequenced in a study of cytomegalovirus exposure and HLA in healthy donors. The PCR had 60 Vbeta and 13 Jbeta primers. TCRdb keeps only in-frame clones here, not all; method: immunoSEQ multiplex PCR. The data contain approximately 110,000 clones, around 76% of them singletons. Sequenced sample: PBMCs. The receptors were gathered from a woman in her sixties in good health and CMV-seropositive.

A single count supports this clone. The chain joins TRBV5-5 to TRBJ2-3; 8 bases are shared with TRBD2. The ends lost 3 bases at V and 6 bases at J; junction bases unmatched: 15. Germline assignment: CDR1 SGHKS and CDR2 YYEKEE (reference sequence). The CDR3 has 17 residues. The CDR3 loop is CASSSLPTSGPGDTQYF. The CDR3 DNA follows: TGTGCCAGCAGCTCCTTACCCACTAGCGGACCGGGTGATACGCAGTATTTT.

V gene TRBV6-5 combines with J gene TRBJ2-5, with D perhaps matching TRBD2 (7 bases). Germline CDR1 MNHEY, CDR2 SVGAGI. The CDR3 length is 13 residues. Trimming shortened V by 6 bases and J by 4 bases, and 12 bases separated the two germline ends. The DNA of the CDR3 is TGTGCCAGCAGGCTCGGGGGGCTAGAGACCCAGTACTTC. Translating gives CASRLGGLETQYF.

The rearrangement links TRBV19 to TRBJ1-5; 9 bases are shared with TRBD1. Trimming took 7 bases from V and 5 from J; bases not matched to a gene: 9. Per the germline V gene, CDR1 is LNHDA and CDR2 is SQIVND (reference sequence). The CDR3 runs 15 residues. CDR3 sequence (DNA): TGTGCCAGTACCTCAGGGACAGGGTACGATCAGCCCCAGCATTTT. Its protein product is CASTSGTGYDQPQHF.

The chain has TRBV18 and TRBJ2-1; 11 bases map to TRBD2. Looked up from germline, CDR1 is KGHSH and CDR2 is LQKENI. The CDR3 runs to 15 residues. The CDR3 sequence is CATSGVQSSYNEQFF. The CDR3 region has the DNA TGTGCGACTAGCGGGGTCCAAAGCTCCTACAATGAGCAGTTCTTC.

The genes are TRBV5-1 and TRBJ2-3; 11 nucleotides match TRBD2. Germline assignment: CDR1 SGHRS and CDR2 YFSETQ. The ends lost 4 bases at V and 4 bases at J; junction bases unmatched: 8. The CDR3 extends over 16 amino acids. CDR3 sequence reads: CASSITSGSGSDTQYF. The DNA for the CDR3 is TGCGCCAGCAGCATTACTAGCGGGAGTGGTTCAGATACGCAGTATTTT.

The chain is built from TRBV28 and TRBJ1-1, with D possibly TRBD1 on 6 matching bases. Germline values: CDR1 MDHEN, CDR2 SYDVKM. The CDR3 extends over 14 amino acids. Between the trimmed V and J ends, which lost 8 bases and 4 bases, there was a span of 17 bases. DNA for the CDR3: TGTGCCAGCTCTGAGGGGGGGCAGGTCACTGAAGCTTTCTTT. Encoded protein: CASSEGGQVTEAFF.

The chain joins TRBV6-5 to TRBJ1-1; D may be TRBD1 (5 bases). Trimming removed 0 bases at V and 5 bases at J, with 13 bases between. The CDR3 has 15 residues. CDR1 is MNHEY, CDR2 SVGAGI, per germline. CDR3 protein: CASSYSGRTSTEAFF. CDR3 nucleotides: TGTGCCAGCAGTTACTCTGGGCGGACATCAACTGAAGCTTTCTTT.

The gene calls are TRBV30 and TRBJ1-1; TRBD1 agrees at 12 bases. The V gene's germline CDR1 is GTSNPN and CDR2 SVGIG (reference sequence). V shed 4 bases, J shed 1 base, and the junction held 10 bases outside the gene matches. The CDR3 covers 17 residues. The CDR3 DNA reads TGTGCCTGGAATACCCGGGACAGGGGGCTCGGGAACACTGAAGCTTTCTTT. It translates to CAWNTRDRGLGNTEAFF.

The rearrangement uses TRBV18 and TRBJ1-1, with TRBD1 identical over 7 bases. From germline, CDR1 is KGHSH and CDR2 LQKENI. The length of the CDR3 is 14 residues. The V segment lost 3 bases and the J segment 10 bases; nucleotides outside the gene matches: 11. The CDR3 coding sequence is TGTGCCAGCTCACCTCCGACAGGGAGGAAGTTAGCTTTCTTT. This sequence encodes CASSPPTGRKLAFF.

The chain carries TRBV2 and TRBJ2-2, with D tentatively TRBD1 (6 bases). The CDR3 has 15 amino acids. V was trimmed by 5 bases and J by 1 base, leaving 11 bases between them. Germline V lookup: CDR1 SNHLY, CDR2 FYNNEI. CDR3 sequence reads: CASSLPGQNTGELFF. The CDR3, as DNA: TGTGCCAGCAGTTTACCGGGACAGAACACCGGGGAGCTGTTTTTT.

DNA of the CDR3: TGTGCCAGCAATAAGGGGTTCTACGAGCAGTACTTC. Translated, it gives CASNKGFYEQYF. The chain couples TRBV28 to TRBJ2-7, with D perhaps TRBD1 (5 bases). The CDR3 is made up of 12 amino acids. Looked up from germline, CDR1 is MDHEN and CDR2 is SYDVKM. V lost 7 bases and J lost 3, with 10 bases in between.

The chain uses TRBV4-3 and TRBJ2-5; 9 nucleotides align to TRBD2. The CDR3 is made up of 15 amino acids. Germline loops: CDR1 LGHNA, CDR2 YSLEER. V shed 0 bases and J 5 bases; nucleotides not matched to a gene: 4. This CDR3 reads CASSQDGRGGETQYF. CDR3 in DNA: TGCGCCAGCAGCCAAGATGGGCGGGGGGGGGAGACCCAGTACTTC.

The gene calls are TRBV6-6 and TRBJ2-5; D may be TRBD2 (7 bases). Germline lookup yields CDR1 MNHNY and CDR2 SVGAGI (reference sequence). V was clipped by 2 bases and J by 5 bases, with 9 bases between them. This CDR3 is 13 amino acids long. The CDR3 is CASSYGGAETQYF. CDR3 bases: TGTGCCAGCAGTTACGGGGGGGCGGAGACCCAGTACTTC.

The rearrangement joins TRBV15 to TRBJ2-7, with D maybe TRBD2 (6 bases). There are 15 residues in the CDR3. The V gene lost 1 base and the J gene lost 0 bases, with 10 bases spanning the gap. Per germline, CDR1 LNHNV and CDR2 YYDKDF (reference sequence). CDR3 loop: CATSRGEVYSYEQYF. CDR3 sequence (DNA): TGTGCCACCAGCAGAGGGGAGGTTTACTCCTACGAGCAGTACTTC.

This rearrangement joins TRBV5-4 to TRBJ1-5; the match to TRBD1 covers 10 bases. CDR1 and CDR2 from the germline V gene are SGHNT and YYREEE (reference sequence). Trimming took 5 bases from V and 4 from J; bases not matched to a gene: 6. The CDR3 extends over 15 amino acids. The CDR3 bases are TGTGCCAGCAGTTACGACAGGGGGCTTAATCAGCCCCAGCATTTT. Protein: CASSYDRGLNQPQHF.

The CDR3 spells CAWSVPSRSGYTF. DNA for the CDR3: TGTGCCTGGAGTGTACCCAGCAGGTCGGGCTACACCTTC. This chain links TRBV30 with TRBJ1-2; D uncertain. V was shortened by 0 bases and J by 8 bases, with 13 bases between the two germline ends. Looked up from germline, CDR1 is GTSNPN and CDR2 is SVGIG (reference sequence). The length of the CDR3 is 13 residues.

The rearrangement links TRBV6-5 to TRBJ1-2; D possibly corresponds to TRBD1 (6 bases). Germline values: CDR1 MNHEY, CDR2 SVGAGI. CDR3 size: 15 residues. The V end lost 5 bases, the J end lost 8 bases, and 21 bases lay between the germline ends. For the CDR3, the DNA is TGTGCCAGCAGTCAAAACAGGGTGGAGATTTGGGGCTACACCTTC. This encodes CASSQNRVEIWGYTF.

The rearrangement uses TRBV5-8 and TRBJ2-7; 7 bases map to TRBD1. V lost 4 bases, J lost 3 bases, and 10 bases stayed unmatched. This CDR3 spans 15 amino acids. Germline CDR1 SGHTS, CDR2 YDEGEE. DNA for the CDR3: TGTGCCAGCAGCCTGACAGGGTTCGACTACTACGAGCAGTACTTC. It specifies CASSLTGFDYYEQYF. Drawing the rest from reference TRBV5-8 and TRBJ2-7, the complete variable domain is EAGVTQSPTHLIKTRGQQATLRCSPISGHTSVYWYQQALGLGLQFLLWYDEGEERNRGNFPPRFSGRQFPNYSSELNVNALELEDSALYLCASSLTGFDYYEQYFGPGTRLTVT.

The chain recombines TRBV6-5 with TRBJ1-6; 7 bases map to TRBD1. This CDR3 comprises 12 residues. Germline V CDR1 and CDR2: MNHEY, SVGAGI. J was trimmed by 10 bases and V by 6 bases; bases with no gene match: 3. This CDR3 reads CASSRGASPLHF. The CDR3, as DNA: TGTGCCAGCAGCAGGGGGGCGTCACCCCTCCACTTT.

This clone appeared once. This chain links TRBV7-2 with TRBJ2-3; no definite D call. Per germline, CDR1 SGHTA and CDR2 FQGNSA. The V and J ends lost 3 bases and 1 base respectively, with 5 bases between them. There are 13 residues in the CDR3. CDR3 amino acids: CASSLERTDTQYF. CDR3 DNA: TGTGCCAGCAGCTTGGAGCGCACAGATACGCAGTATTTT.

This chain connects TRBV30 to TRBJ2-5, with TRBD1 as a possible D gene (6 bases). The CDR3 length is 12 residues. The germline V and J ends were trimmed by 5 bases and 2 bases, with 9 bases remaining between them. Germline V gene lookup returns CDR1 GTSNPN and CDR2 SVGIG (reference sequence). The CDR3 nucleotides are TGTGCCTGGGCTACAGGGCAAGAGACCCAGTACTTC. This codes for CAWATGQETQYF. Full variable domain (missing parts from reference TRBV30 and TRBJ2-5): SQTIHQWPATLVQPVGSPLSLECTVEGTSNPNLYWYRQAAGRGLQLLFYSVGIGQISSEVPQNLSASRPQDRQFILSSKKLLLSDSGFYLCAWATGQETQYFGPGTRLLVL.

The J gene is TRBJ2-1, the V gene TRBV7-2; TRBD2 matches 8 bases. The CDR3 has 16 amino acids. The junction had 12 bases not matched to a gene; V was cut back by 7 bases and J by 4 bases. Looked up from germline, CDR1 is SGHTA and CDR2 is FQGNSA. CDR3 nucleotide sequence: TGTGCCAGCACCCCCACCGCGGCGGGGGGATACAATGAGCAGTTCTTC. Amino acids: CASTPTAAGGYNEQFF.

The chain recombines TRBV2 with TRBJ1-6; 7 bases are a match to TRBD1. The CDR3 covers 14 residues. J lost 10 bases, V lost 1 base, and 4 bases had no gene match. Germline V gives CDR1 SNHLY, CDR2 FYNNEI. CDR3 DNA: TGTGCCAGCAGTGAAGTTCAGGGGGTATCACCCCTCCACTTT. Its translation is CASSEVQGVSPLHF. Using reference TRBV2 and TRBJ1-6 for the parts outside the CDR3, the full variable domain is EPEVTQTPSHQVTQMGQEVILRCVPISNHLYFYWYRQILGQKVEFLVSFYNNEISEKSEIFDDQFSVERPDGSNFTLKIRSTKLEDSAMYFCASSEVQGVSPLHFGNGTRLTVT.

The chain has TRBV21-1 and TRBJ1-5; the table's D call, TRBD1, was not checked against the DNA. TRBV21-1 is marked as a pseudogene. This CDR3 region has 20 residues. CDR3 coding DNA: TGTGCCAGCAGCAAACATGGTCAGGGCAGGGGCTCGTATAGCAATCAGCCCCAGCATTTT. It codes for CASSKHGQGRGSYSNQPQHF.

The chain carries TRBV6-1 and TRBJ2-3, with a weak D call TRBD1 (5 bases). CDR3 length: 13 residues. From germline, CDR1 is MNHNS and CDR2 SASEGT. Trimming stripped 7 bases from V and 3 bases from J, with 11 bases between. The CDR3 DNA sequence: TGTGCCAGCACCCTGGACATGACAGATACGCAGTATTTT. It specifies CASTLDMTDTQYF.

The chain joins TRBV4-3 to TRBJ1-4; no clear D gene. Trimming removed 0 bases from V and 10 bases from J, with 15 bases in between. Germline lookup yields CDR1 LGHNA and CDR2 YSLEER. The CDR3 contains 15 residues. The CDR3 loop is CASSQDLREMGKLFF. Here the CDR3 DNA reads TGCGCCAGCAGCCAAGATCTGAGGGAGATGGGAAAACTGTTTTTT.

This clone appeared a few times. The V and J genes are TRBV23-1 and TRBJ1-1; 8 positions agree with TRBD1. TRBV23-1 is an open reading frame whose function is uncertain. The CDR3 has 17 residues. V shed 7 bases, J shed 0 bases, and the junction held 13 bases outside the gene matches. The CDR3 coding sequence is TGCGCCAGCACCTCAGGGGGCGATAACCCTATGAACACTGAAGCTTTCTTT. Amino acids: CASTSGGDNPMNTEAFF.

The rearrangement links TRBV11-2 to TRBJ2-1; 7 bases are shared with TRBD2. Germline lookup yields CDR1 SGHAT and CDR2 FQNNGV. The CDR3 is made up of 16 amino acids. Trimming took 0 bases from V and 8 from J; bases not matched to a gene: 10. CDR3 coding DNA: TGTGCCAGCAGCTTAGATCGTGCGGGAGTGTATTATGAGCAGTTCTTC. Translation gives CASSLDRAGVYYEQFF.

This rearrangement joins TRBV7-9 to TRBJ2-5, with D perhaps matching TRBD2 (6 bases). This CDR3 is 15 amino acids long. CDR1 and CDR2 from the germline V gene are SEHNR and FQNEAQ (reference sequence). The V end was cut by 0 bases, the J end by 5 bases, with 13 bases between. In DNA form, the CDR3 reads TGTGCCAGCAGCTTAGCGCAGGGAGGATTGGAGACCCAGTACTTC. This sequence encodes CASSLAQGGLETQYF. The variable domain in full, with the rest retrieved from reference TRBV7-9 and TRBJ2-5, is DTGVSQNPRHKITKRGQNVTFRCDPISEHNRLYWYRQTLGQGPEFLTYFQNEAQLEKSRLLSDRFSAERPKGSFSTLEIQRTEQGDSAMYLCASSLAQGGLETQYFGPGTRLLVL.

This CDR3 reads CASSLAAGAGGGNTIYF. In DNA form, the CDR3 reads TGTGCCAGCAGCTTAGCGGCCGGGGCAGGGGGGGGAAACACCATATATTTT. The rearrangement links TRBV7-2 to TRBJ1-3, with 7 bases matching TRBD1. Germline V CDR1 and CDR2: SGHTA, FQGNSA. The CDR3 consists of 17 residues. Unmatched junction bases numbered 9, after V lost 0 bases and J lost 4 bases.